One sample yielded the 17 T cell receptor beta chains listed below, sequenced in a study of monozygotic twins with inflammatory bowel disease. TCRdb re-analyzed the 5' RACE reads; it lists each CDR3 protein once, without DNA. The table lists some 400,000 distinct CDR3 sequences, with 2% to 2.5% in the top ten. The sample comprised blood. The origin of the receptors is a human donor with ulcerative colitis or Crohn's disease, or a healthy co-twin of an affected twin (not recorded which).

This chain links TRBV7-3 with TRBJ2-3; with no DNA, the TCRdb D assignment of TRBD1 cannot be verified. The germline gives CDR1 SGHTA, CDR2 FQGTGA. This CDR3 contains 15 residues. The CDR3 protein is CASSSSRGSTDTQYF. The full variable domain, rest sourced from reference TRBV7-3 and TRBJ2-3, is GAGVSQTPSNKVTEKGKYVELRCDPISGHTALYWYRQSLGQGPEFLIYFQGTGAADDSGLPNDRFFAVRPEGSVSTLKIQRTERGDSAVYLCASSSSRGSTDTQYFGPGTRLTVL.

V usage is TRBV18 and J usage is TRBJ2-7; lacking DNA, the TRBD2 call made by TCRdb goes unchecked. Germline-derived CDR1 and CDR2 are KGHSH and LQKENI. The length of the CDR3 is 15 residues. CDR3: CASSPVSGSVYEQYF.

The CDR3 spells CASSSRPTLRGNSEQYF. The chain links TRBV28 to TRBJ2-7; TCRdb picks TRBD1, but there is no DNA to check that call. CDR1 MDHEN and CDR2 SYDVKM come from the germline V gene. The CDR3 has 17 residues.

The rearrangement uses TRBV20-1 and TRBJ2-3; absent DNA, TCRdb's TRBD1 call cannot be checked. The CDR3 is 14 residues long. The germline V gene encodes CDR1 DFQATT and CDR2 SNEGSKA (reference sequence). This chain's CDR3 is CSASNRVGTDTQYF.

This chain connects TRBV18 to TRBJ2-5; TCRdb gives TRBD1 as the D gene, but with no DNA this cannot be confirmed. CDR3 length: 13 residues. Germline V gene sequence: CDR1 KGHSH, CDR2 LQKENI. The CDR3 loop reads CAGSPGTKETQYF.

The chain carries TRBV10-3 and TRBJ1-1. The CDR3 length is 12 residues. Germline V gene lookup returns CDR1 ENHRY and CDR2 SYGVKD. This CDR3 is CAISEDAREAFF.

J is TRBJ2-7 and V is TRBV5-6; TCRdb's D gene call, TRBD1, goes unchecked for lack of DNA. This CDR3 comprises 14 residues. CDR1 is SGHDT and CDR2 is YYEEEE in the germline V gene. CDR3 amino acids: CASSKGQFIYEQYF.

CDR3 sequence: CASSKGGYIGGLNSSGANVLTF. The rearrangement uses TRBV21-1 and TRBJ2-6. TRBV21-1 is flagged as a pseudogene. This CDR3 comprises 22 residues.

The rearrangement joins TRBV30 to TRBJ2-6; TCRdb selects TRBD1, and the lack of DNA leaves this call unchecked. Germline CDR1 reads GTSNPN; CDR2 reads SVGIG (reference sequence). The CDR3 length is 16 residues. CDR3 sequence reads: CAWEFGWGQGANVLTF.

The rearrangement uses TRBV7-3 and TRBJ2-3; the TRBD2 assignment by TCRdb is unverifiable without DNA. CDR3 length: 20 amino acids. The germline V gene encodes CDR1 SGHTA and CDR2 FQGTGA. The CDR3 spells CASSLTSLASERSRTDTQYF.

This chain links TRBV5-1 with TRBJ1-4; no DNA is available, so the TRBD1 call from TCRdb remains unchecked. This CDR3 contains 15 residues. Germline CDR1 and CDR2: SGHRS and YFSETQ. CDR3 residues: CASGKQGATNEKLFF.

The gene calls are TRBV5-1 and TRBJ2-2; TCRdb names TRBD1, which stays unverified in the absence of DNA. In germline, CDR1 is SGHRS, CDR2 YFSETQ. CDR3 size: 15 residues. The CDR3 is CASLRGGANTGELFF.

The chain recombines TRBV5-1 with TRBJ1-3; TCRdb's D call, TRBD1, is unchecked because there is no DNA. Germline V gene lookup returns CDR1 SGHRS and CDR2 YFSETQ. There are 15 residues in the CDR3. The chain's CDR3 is CASSLGGGNGNTIYF.

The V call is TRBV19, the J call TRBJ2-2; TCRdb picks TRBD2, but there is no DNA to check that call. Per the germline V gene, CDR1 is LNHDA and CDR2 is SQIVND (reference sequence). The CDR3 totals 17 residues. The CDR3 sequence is CASRTGLGGSFTGELFF.

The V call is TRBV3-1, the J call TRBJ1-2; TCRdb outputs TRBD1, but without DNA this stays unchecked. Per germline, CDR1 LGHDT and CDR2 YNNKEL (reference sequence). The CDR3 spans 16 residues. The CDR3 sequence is CASSPKNPTGGLGYTF.

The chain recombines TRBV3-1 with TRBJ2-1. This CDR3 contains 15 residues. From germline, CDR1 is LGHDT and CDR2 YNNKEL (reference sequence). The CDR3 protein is CASSPRRSLAGEQFF.

The CDR3 sequence: CASSRSRGENTQYF. V usage is TRBV7-2 and J usage is TRBJ2-3; the D call from TCRdb, TRBD1, cannot be confirmed without DNA. This CDR3 is built from 14 residues. Germline CDR1 SGHTA, CDR2 FQGNSA.